The clone carrying this TCR beta chain was observed many times. What it binds is not known. TCR beta CDR3 sequences were amplified from RNA transcripts. The TCR CDR3 first-round RT-PCR relied on the HTBI primer set. TCRdb re-called the multiplex PCR reads with MiXCR, one entry per CDR3 protein. The table includes fewer than 550,000 distinct CDR3 sequences, approximately 14% detected once. This entry is derived from a study of T cells in Graves' hyperthyroidism and ophthalmopathy. Study findings and constraints: Model predictions of ophthalmopathy came a median about 6.3 months before onset. Also found in blood were most expanded thyroid clonotypes above 0.001.

This CDR3 comprises 12 residues. Between the trimmed V and J ends, which lost 3 bases and 6 bases, there was a span of 8 bases. Germline V gene data show CDR1 as LNHNV and CDR2 as YYDKDF (reference sequence). The sample taken for sequencing was blood. This clonotype was sampled from a woman between 18 and 29 years old with Graves' hyperthyroidism. V and J are TRBV15 and TRBJ1-1; D ambiguous. The CDR3 is CATSRAPSEAFF. The CDR3 nucleotides read TGTGCCACCAGCAGGGCCCCCTCTGAAGCTTTCTTT.